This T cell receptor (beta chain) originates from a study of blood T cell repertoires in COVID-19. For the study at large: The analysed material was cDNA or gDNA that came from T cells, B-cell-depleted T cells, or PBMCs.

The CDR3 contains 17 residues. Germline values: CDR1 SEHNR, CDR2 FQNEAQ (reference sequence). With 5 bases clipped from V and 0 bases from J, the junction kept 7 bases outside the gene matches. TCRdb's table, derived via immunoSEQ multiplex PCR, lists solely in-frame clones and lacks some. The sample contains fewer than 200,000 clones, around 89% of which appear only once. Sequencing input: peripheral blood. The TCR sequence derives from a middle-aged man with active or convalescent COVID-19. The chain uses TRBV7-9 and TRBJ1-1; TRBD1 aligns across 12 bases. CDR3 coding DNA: TGTGCCAGCAGCCTCGGGACAGGGGGCTCCATGAACACTGAAGCTTTCTTT. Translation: CASSLGTGGSMNTEAFF.